The present entry profiles one TCR beta chain with its context. The antigen remains unidentified. The entry originates in a study of cytomegalovirus exposure and HLA in healthy donors. PCR amplification relied on 60 Vbeta primers (plus 13 Jbeta primers). This table comes from immunoSEQ multiplex PCR, and its TCRdb copy is limited to in-frame clones, with some not included. The sample lists approximately 130,000 clones; about 8.6% were seen once. Healthy bone marrow donors made up the donors. Study-level results: Donors belonging to an Asian-associated ancestry cluster reportedly showed fewer N-insertions in productive TCRs than the 666-donor mean, according to what a later analysis found.

The CDR3 extends over 11 amino acids. CDR1 is MNHNS, CDR2 SASEGT, per germline. Trimming cost V 7 bases and J 5 bases, with 9 bases left between them. The receptor was derived from a woman in her thirties or forties in good health and CMV-seropositive. The sample consisted of PBMCs. The genes are TRBV6-1 and TRBJ2-7, with unresolved D. The CDR3 DNA reads as TGTGCCAGCATTCAACAGAACGAGCAGTACTTC. This translates into CASIQQNEQYF.